The entry that follows covers one T cell receptor (beta chain) sequence. Its antigen is not known. The germline V gene has CDR1 ENHRY and CDR2 SYGVKD. The CDR3 spans 16 residues. The data originate from a study of monozygotic twins with inflammatory bowel disease. Study-wide results and caveats: Immunosuppressive treatments differing between patients may have added repertoire variability. Distinction of different T cell subtypes was not possible.

Each CDR3 protein gets one entry in TCRdb, which reprocessed the 5' RACE reads and gives no DNA. Here the sample table reports 110,000 to 150,000 distinct CDR3 sequences. The gene calls are TRBV10-3 and TRBJ1-5; the TCRdb call, TRBD1, lacks DNA for checking. The sequence was collected from a human donor with ulcerative colitis or Crohn's disease, or a healthy co-twin of an affected twin (not recorded which). Sample: blood. CDR3: CAISEPQGSINQPQHF.